This is a list of T cell receptor beta chains from one sample in a study of cytomegalovirus exposure and HLA in healthy donors. Repertoires were generated with immunoSEQ multiplex PCR, while TCRdb's copy carries only in-frame clones and drops some. The table records approximately 140,000 clones, roughly three quarters of them present only once. The sample was PBMCs. The source of these receptors is a female donor in good health and CMV-seronegative. The CDR3 runs from the conserved cysteine through the conserved F or W. D genes are given only for firm matches. Rows may omit the clone size; those that give it use once, few, many or a size class.

j_call: TRBJ2-7
d_call: .
v_call: TRBV28
clone_size: .
cdr3_nt: TGTGCCAGCCTTACCCTGGGACAATCGGGCGAGCAGTACTTC
cdr3_aa: CASLTLGQSGEQYF

j_call: TRBJ2-7
d_call: TRBD1
v_call: TRBV4-1
clone_size: .
cdr3_nt: TGCGCCAGCAGCCAAGAGCCCCCCGGGACAGAGTACGAGCAGTACTTC
cdr3_aa: CASSQEPPGTEYEQYF

j_call: TRBJ2-7
d_call: TRBD1
v_call: TRBV9
clone_size: .
cdr3_nt: TGTGCCAGCAGCGTAGGGTCCGGGACAGGGGACGAGCAGTACTTC
cdr3_aa: CASSVGSGTGDEQYF

j_call: TRBJ2-7
d_call: TRBD2
v_call: TRBV27
clone_size: .
cdr3_nt: TGTGCCAGCAGCCCTTGGGAGGGCTCATACGAGCAGTACTTC
cdr3_aa: CASSPWEGSYEQYF

j_call: TRBJ1-4
d_call: .
v_call: TRBV2
clone_size: .
cdr3_nt: TGTGCATCTTCAGGGGAGACGGAAGAAAAACTGTTTTTT
cdr3_aa: CASSGETEEKLFF

j_call: TRBJ1-2
d_call: TRBD1
v_call: TRBV10-3
clone_size: .
cdr3_nt: TGTGCCATCACTGTAGGACAGGGTGAAGGCGGCTACACCTTC
cdr3_aa: CAITVGQGEGGYTF

j_call: TRBJ2-2
d_call: .
v_call: TRBV27
clone_size: .
cdr3_nt: TGTGCCAGCAGTCCCACAGGGAAAGCCGGGGAGCTGTTTTTT
cdr3_aa: CASSPTGKAGELFF

j_call: TRBJ1-2
d_call: .
v_call: TRBV4-3
clone_size: .
cdr3_nt: TGCGCCAGCAGCCAAGATAGCTTATATGGCTACACCTTC
cdr3_aa: CASSQDSLYGYTF

j_call: TRBJ2-7
d_call: TRBD1
v_call: TRBV7-9
clone_size: once
cdr3_nt: TGTGCCAGCCGGAAACAGGGGACCTCTCGGGAGCAGTACTTC
cdr3_aa: CASRKQGTSREQYF

j_call: TRBJ2-5
d_call: .
v_call: TRBV5-5
clone_size: many
cdr3_nt: TGTGCCAGCAGCTTCGCTAGCACGAGAGAGACCCAGTACTTC
cdr3_aa: CASSFASTRETQYF

j_call: TRBJ2-3
d_call: .
v_call: TRBV6-1
clone_size: .
cdr3_nt: TGTGCCAGCATACAGGGCGTGGGCACAGATACGCAGTATTTT
cdr3_aa: CASIQGVGTDTQYF

j_call: TRBJ2-2
d_call: .
v_call: TRBV10-3
clone_size: .
cdr3_nt: TGTGCCATCAGTGAAGCAGGGGCCGGGGAGCTGTTTTTT
cdr3_aa: CAISEAGAGELFF

j_call: TRBJ1-4
d_call: TRBD1
v_call: TRBV19
clone_size: .
cdr3_nt: TGTGCCAGTAGTATACGCAGGGGGAATGAAAAACTGTTTTTT
cdr3_aa: CASSIRRGNEKLFF

j_call: TRBJ2-1
d_call: TRBD2
v_call: TRBV7-9
clone_size: .
cdr3_nt: TGTGCCAGCAGCCGGGACGGGACTAGTCTTTACAATGAGCAGTTCTTC
cdr3_aa: CASSRDGTSLYNEQFF

j_call: TRBJ2-7
d_call: TRBD2
v_call: TRBV5-1
clone_size: .
cdr3_nt: TGCGCCAGCAGCCTCGGGAGCGGGAGAATTAGCGAGCAGTACTTC
cdr3_aa: CASSLGSGRISEQYF

j_call: TRBJ1-1
d_call: .
v_call: TRBV19
clone_size: .
cdr3_nt: TGTGCCAGTAGTATAGCAGGGGTGGGCACTGAAGCTTTCTTT
cdr3_aa: CASSIAGVGTEAFF

j_call: TRBJ2-1
d_call: .
v_call: TRBV19
clone_size: .
cdr3_nt: TGTGCCAGTACTAGCGCAGATTCCTACAATGAGCAGTTCTTC
cdr3_aa: CASTSADSYNEQFF

j_call: TRBJ1-1
d_call: TRBD1
v_call: TRBV19
clone_size: .
cdr3_nt: TGTGCCAGTAGTATTCGGGTGACAGGGGACGAAGCTTTCTTT
cdr3_aa: CASSIRVTGDEAFF

j_call: TRBJ2-2
d_call: .
v_call: TRBV7-3
clone_size: once
cdr3_nt: TGTGCCAGCAGCTCCCCTCCCGGGGAGCTGTTTTTT
cdr3_aa: CASSSPPGELFF

j_call: TRBJ1-1
d_call: .
v_call: TRBV2
clone_size: .
cdr3_nt: TGTGCCAGCAGCGTTTTAACAAACACTGAAGCTTTCTTT
cdr3_aa: CASSVLTNTEAFF

j_call: TRBJ2-5
d_call: .
v_call: TRBV12-5
clone_size: .
cdr3_nt: TGTGCTAGTGGTTTGGTACCCCCGGGGACCCAGTACTTC
cdr3_aa: CASGLVPPGTQYF

j_call: TRBJ2-3
d_call: TRBD2
v_call: TRBV5-8
clone_size: .
cdr3_nt: TGTGCCAGCAGCTCGACCTGGGGGGGAAGCACAGATACGCAGTATTTT
cdr3_aa: CASSSTWGGSTDTQYF

j_call: TRBJ1-1
d_call: .
v_call: TRBV5-6
clone_size: few
cdr3_nt: TGTGCCAGCAGCTTCGCGGAAAGGAACACTGAAGCTTTCTTT
cdr3_aa: CASSFAERNTEAFF

j_call: TRBJ1-1
d_call: .
v_call: TRBV28
clone_size: .
cdr3_nt: TGTGCCAGCATGGGACATTCGAAAACTGAAGCTTTCTTT
cdr3_aa: CASMGHSKTEAFF

j_call: TRBJ2-6
d_call: .
v_call: TRBV18
clone_size: once
cdr3_nt: TGTGCCAGCTCACCATTCAGATCTGGGGCCAACGTCCTGACTTTC
cdr3_aa: CASSPFRSGANVLTF

j_call: TRBJ2-3
d_call: .
v_call: TRBV4-3
clone_size: .
cdr3_nt: TGCGCCAGCAGCCAATCCAGGGGCACAGATACGCAGTATTTT
cdr3_aa: CASSQSRGTDTQYF

j_call: TRBJ1-4
d_call: .
v_call: TRBV29-1
clone_size: .
cdr3_nt: TGCAGCGCCCGAGATGAAAAACTGTTTTTT
cdr3_aa: CSARDEKLFF

j_call: TRBJ2-5
d_call: .
v_call: TRBV2
clone_size: .
cdr3_nt: TGTGCCAGCAGCTCGGGGGTATCCAGGGCCCAGTACTTC
cdr3_aa: CASSSGVSRAQYF

j_call: TRBJ2-6
d_call: TRBD2
v_call: TRBV5-1
clone_size: few
cdr3_nt: TGCGCCAGCAGCTTGGCCGGGGGGGGAACTGGGGCCAACGTCCTGACTTTC
cdr3_aa: CASSLAGGGTGANVLTF

j_call: TRBJ1-2
d_call: .
v_call: TRBV15
clone_size: .
cdr3_nt: TGTGCCACCAGCAGGTTATCAGGGATAGGCTACACCTTC
cdr3_aa: CATSRLSGIGYTF

j_call: TRBJ2-3
d_call: TRBD1
v_call: TRBV2
clone_size: .
cdr3_nt: TGTGCCAGCAGGGAGACAGGGGGAACAGATACGCAGTATTTT
cdr3_aa: CASRETGGTDTQYF

j_call: TRBJ2-7
d_call: .
v_call: TRBV19
clone_size: .
cdr3_nt: TGTGCCAGTAGTGGGGGGGACAGGAGGGGCCGGGAGCAGTACTTC
cdr3_aa: CASSGGDRRGREQYF